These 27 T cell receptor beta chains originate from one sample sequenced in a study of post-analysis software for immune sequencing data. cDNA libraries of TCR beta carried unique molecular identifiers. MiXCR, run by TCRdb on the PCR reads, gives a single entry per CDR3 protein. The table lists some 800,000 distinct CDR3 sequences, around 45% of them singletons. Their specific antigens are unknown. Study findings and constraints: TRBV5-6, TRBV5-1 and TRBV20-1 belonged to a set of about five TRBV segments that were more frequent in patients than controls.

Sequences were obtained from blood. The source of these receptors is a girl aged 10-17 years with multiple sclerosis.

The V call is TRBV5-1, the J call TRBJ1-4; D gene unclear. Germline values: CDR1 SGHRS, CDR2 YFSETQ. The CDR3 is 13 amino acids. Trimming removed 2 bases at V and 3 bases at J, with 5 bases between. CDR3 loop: CASSFNANEKLFF. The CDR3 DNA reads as TGCGCCAGCAGCTTCAATGCTAATGAAAAACTGTTTTTT.

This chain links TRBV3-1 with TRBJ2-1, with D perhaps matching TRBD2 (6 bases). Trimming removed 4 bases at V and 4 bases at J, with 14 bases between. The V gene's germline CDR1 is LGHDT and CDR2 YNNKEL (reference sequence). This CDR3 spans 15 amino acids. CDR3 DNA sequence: TGTGCCAGCAGCCGGATCCGGGCGGGATACAATGAGCAGTTCTTC. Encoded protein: CASSRIRAGYNEQFF.

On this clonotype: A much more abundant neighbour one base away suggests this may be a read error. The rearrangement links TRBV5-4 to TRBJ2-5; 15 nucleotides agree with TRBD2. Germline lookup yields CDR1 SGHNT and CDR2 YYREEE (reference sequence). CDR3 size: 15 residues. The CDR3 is CASGLGLAGGETQYF. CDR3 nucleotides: TGTGCCAGCGGCTTGGGACTAGCGGGAGGAGAGACCCAGTACTTC.

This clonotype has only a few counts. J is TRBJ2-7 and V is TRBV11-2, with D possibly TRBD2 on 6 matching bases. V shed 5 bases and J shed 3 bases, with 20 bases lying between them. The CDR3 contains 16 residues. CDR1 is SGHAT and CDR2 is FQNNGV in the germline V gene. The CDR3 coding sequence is TGTGCCAGCAGCCCTGCAACTAGCAGAACTTTCTACGAGCAGTACTTC. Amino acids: CASSPATSRTFYEQYF.

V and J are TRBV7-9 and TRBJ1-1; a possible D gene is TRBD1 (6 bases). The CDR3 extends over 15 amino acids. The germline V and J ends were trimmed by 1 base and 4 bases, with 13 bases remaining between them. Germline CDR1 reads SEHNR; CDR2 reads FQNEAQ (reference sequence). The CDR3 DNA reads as TGTGCCAGCAGCTTAGGGCAGGGGAAGGCCACTGAAGCTTTCTTT. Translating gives CASSLGQGKATEAFF.

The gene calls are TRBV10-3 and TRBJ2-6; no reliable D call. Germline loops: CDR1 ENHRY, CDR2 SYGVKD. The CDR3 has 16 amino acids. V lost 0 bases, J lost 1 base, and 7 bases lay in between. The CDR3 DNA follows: TGTGCCATCAGTGAGTCGGCAGGTTCTGGGGCCAACGTCCTGACTTTC. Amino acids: CAISESAGSGANVLTF.

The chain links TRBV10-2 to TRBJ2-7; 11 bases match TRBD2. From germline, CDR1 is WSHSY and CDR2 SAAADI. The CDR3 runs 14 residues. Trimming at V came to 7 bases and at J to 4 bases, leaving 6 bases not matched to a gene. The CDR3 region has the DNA TGCGCCAGCACAGTGGTAGCGGGAGGGTACGAGCAGTACTTC. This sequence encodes CASTVVAGGYEQYF.

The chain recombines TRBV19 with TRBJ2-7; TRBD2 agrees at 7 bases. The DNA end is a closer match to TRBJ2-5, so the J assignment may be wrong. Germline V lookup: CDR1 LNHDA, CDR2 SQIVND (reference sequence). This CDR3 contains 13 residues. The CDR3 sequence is CTTRSRELETQYF. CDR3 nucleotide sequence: TGTACCACCCGGTCGCGGGAGTTAGAGACCCAGTACTTC.

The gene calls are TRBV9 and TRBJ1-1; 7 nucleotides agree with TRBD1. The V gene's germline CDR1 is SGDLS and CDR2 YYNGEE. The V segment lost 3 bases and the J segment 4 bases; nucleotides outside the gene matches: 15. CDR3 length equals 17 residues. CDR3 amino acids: CASSDRPTGSGSTEAFF. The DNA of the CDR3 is TGTGCCAGCAGCGACCGGCCGACAGGGTCGGGGAGCACTGAAGCTTTCTTT.

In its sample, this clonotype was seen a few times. This CDR3 is CASFIGPRVPYGYTF. The CDR3 DNA reads as TGTGCCAGCTTTATCGGACCGCGAGTCCCCTATGGCTACACCTTC. This chain joins TRBV6-1 and TRBJ1-2; D not certain. The CDR3 sequence is 15 residues long. The V gene's germline CDR1 is MNHNS and CDR2 SASEGT. V shed 8 bases and J shed 4 bases, with 20 bases lying between them.

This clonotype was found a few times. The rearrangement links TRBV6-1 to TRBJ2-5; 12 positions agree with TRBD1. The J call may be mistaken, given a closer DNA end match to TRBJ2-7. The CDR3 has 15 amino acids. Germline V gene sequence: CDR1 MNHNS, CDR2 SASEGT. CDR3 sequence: CASRDPGQGAHEQYF. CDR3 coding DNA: TGTGCCAGCAGGGACCCGGGACAGGGGGCCCACGAGCAGTACTTC.

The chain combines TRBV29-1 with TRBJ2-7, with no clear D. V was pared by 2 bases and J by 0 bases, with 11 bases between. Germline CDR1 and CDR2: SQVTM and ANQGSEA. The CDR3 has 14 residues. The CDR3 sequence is CSVELEKSSYEQYF. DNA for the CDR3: TGCAGCGTTGAACTAGAGAAGAGCTCCTACGAGCAGTACTTC.

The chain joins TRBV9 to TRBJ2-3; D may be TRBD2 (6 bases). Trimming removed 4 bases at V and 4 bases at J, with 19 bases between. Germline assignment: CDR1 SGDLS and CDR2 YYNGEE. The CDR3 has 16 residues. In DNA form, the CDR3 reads TGTGCCAGCAGCTCCCCCCTGGCGGGACGGGCAGATACGCAGTATTTT. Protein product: CASSSPLAGRADTQYF.

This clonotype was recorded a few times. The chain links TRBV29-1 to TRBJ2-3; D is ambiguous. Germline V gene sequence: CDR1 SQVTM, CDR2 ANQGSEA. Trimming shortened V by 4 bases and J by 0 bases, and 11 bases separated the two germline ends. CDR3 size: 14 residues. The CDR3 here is CSVVKGLSTDTQYF. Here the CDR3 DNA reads TGCAGCGTTGTGAAAGGGTTGAGCACAGATACGCAGTATTTT.

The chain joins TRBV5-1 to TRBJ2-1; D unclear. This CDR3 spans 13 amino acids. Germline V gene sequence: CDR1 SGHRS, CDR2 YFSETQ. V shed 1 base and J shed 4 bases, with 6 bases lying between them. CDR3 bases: TGCGCCAGCAGCTTGCGGCAGTACAATGAGCAGTTCTTC. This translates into CASSLRQYNEQFF.

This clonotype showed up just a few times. CDR3 protein: CASSLDGTSGRYEQYF. In DNA form, the CDR3 reads TGCGCCAGCAGCTTGGATGGGACTAGCGGGAGATACGAGCAGTACTTC. The rearrangement links TRBV5-1 to TRBJ2-4, with 14 nucleotides matching TRBD2. Gene TRBJ2-7 matches the end of the DNA better, so the J call may be wrong. The CDR3 is 16 amino acids. The germline V gene has CDR1 SGHRS and CDR2 YFSETQ.

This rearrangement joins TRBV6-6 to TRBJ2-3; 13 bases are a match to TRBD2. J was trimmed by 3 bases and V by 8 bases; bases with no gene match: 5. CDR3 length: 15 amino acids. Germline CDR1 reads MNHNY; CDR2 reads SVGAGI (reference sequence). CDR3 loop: CASGPTSGRTDTQYF. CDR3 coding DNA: TGTGCCAGCGGGCCGACTAGCGGGAGGACAGATACGCAGTATTTT.

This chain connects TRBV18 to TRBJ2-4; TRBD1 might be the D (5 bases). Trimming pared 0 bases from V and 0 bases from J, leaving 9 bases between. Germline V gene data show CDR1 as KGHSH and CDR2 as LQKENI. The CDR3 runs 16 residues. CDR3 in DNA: TGTGCCAGCTCACCACCAGGGGCGATAGCCAAAAACATTCAGTACTTC. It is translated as CASSPPGAIAKNIQYF.

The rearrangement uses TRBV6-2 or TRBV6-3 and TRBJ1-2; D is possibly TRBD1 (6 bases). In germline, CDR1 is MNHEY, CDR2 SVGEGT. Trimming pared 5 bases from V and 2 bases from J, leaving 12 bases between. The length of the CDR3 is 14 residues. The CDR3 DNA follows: TGTGCCAGCAGTAGCCGGACAGTCAACTATGGCTACACCTTC. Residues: CASSSRTVNYGYTF.

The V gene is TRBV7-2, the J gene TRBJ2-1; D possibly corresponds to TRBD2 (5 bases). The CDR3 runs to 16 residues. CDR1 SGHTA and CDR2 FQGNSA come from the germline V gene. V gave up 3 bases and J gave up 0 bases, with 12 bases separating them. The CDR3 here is CASSFVSGSSYNEQFF. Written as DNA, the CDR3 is TGTGCCAGCAGCTTCGTTTCGGGAAGCTCCTACAATGAGCAGTTCTTC.

The CDR3 nucleotides are TGTGCCAGCAGTTCACAACCCTTGACAGCTCAAAACATTCAGTACTTC. Translating it yields CASSSQPLTAQNIQYF. This rearrangement joins TRBV7-2 to TRBJ2-4; weak D call: TRBD1 (5 bases). CDR1 is SGHTA and CDR2 is FQGNSA in the germline V gene. V was trimmed by 6 bases and J by 5 bases, leaving 20 bases between them. This CDR3 region has 16 residues.

The CDR3 DNA sequence: TGTGCCAGCAGCCCGGGGGACACCGCTAACTATGGCTACACCTTC. Protein: CASSPGDTANYGYTF. This chain connects TRBV5-5 to TRBJ1-2; TRBD1 is a possible D gene (6 bases). CDR3 size: 15 residues. V gave up 4 bases and J gave up 0 bases, with 13 bases separating them. Germline V gene lookup returns CDR1 SGHKS and CDR2 YYEKEE (reference sequence).

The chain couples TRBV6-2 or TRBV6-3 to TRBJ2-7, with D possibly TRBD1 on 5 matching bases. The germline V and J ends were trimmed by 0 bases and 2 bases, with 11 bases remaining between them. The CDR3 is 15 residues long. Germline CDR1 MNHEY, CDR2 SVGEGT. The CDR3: CASSYSPQGAYEQYF. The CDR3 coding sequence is TGTGCCAGCAGTTACTCTCCGCAGGGTGCCTACGAGCAGTACTTC.

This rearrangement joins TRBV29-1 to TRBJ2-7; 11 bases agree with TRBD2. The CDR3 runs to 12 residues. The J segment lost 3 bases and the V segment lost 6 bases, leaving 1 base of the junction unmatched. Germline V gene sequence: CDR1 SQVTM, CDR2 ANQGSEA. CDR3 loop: CSVTSGSYEQYF. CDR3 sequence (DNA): TGCAGCGTCACTAGCGGGAGCTACGAGCAGTACTTC.

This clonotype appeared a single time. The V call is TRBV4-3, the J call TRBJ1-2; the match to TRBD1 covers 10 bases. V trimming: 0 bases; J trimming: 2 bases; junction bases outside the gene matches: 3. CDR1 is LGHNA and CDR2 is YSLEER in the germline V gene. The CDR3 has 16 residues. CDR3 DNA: TGCGCCAGCAGCCAAGAACCGGGACAGGGGAACTATGGCTACACCTTC. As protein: CASSQEPGQGNYGYTF.

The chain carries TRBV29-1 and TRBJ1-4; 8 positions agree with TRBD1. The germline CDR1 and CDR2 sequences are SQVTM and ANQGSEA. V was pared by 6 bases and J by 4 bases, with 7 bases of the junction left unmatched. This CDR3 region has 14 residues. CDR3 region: CSVARTGNNEKLFF. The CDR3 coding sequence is TGCAGCGTGGCCAGGACAGGGAATAATGAAAAACTGTTTTTT.

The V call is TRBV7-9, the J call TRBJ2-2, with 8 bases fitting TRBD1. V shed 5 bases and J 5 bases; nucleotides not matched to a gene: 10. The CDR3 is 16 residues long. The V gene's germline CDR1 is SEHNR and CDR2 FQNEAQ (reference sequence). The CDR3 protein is CASSQAGQDFTGELFF. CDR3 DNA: TGTGCCAGCAGCCAGGCGGGACAGGATTTTACCGGGGAGCTGTTTTTT.